The 17 T cell receptor beta chains below were found in one sample sequenced in a study of blood T cell repertoires in COVID-19. Produced via immunoSEQ multiplex PCR; TCRdb's table is partial and in-frame only. This table holds 150,000 to 200,000 clones, approximately 86% found once. Sequencing was performed on peripheral blood. These receptors all come from a woman of 80 years or more with acute or convalescent COVID-19.

As DNA, the CDR3 is TGTGCCAGCAGCTTAGGGGTAGCGGGAGGGATGAATGAGCAGTTCTTC. Translating it yields CASSLGVAGGMNEQFF. V and J are TRBV11-3 and TRBJ2-1; TRBD2 aligns across 11 bases. The CDR3 has 16 residues. Losses at the gene ends were 1 base for V and 7 bases for J; bases not matched to a gene: 6. CDR1 and CDR2 (germline): SGHNT, YENEEA.

The gene calls are TRBV11-3 and TRBJ2-2, with 10 bases aligning to TRBD1. After removal of 8 bases from V and 4 bases from J, the junction contained 4 bases not matched to a gene. From germline, CDR1 is SGHNT and CDR2 YENEEA. The CDR3 consists of 14 residues. CDR3 DNA: TGTGCCAGCGGAGACAGGGGGCGCACCGGGGAGCTGTTTTTT. Amino acid sequence: CASGDRGRTGELFF. Looking up the rest from reference TRBV11-3 and TRBJ2-2 gives the full variable domain: EAGVVQSPRYKIIEKKQPVAFWCNPISGHNTLYWYLQNLGQGPELLIRYENEEAVDDSQLPKDRFSAERLKGVDSTLKIQPAELGDSAVYLCASGDRGRTGELFFGEGSRLTVL.

The chain couples TRBV12-3 or TRBV12-4 to TRBJ1-2; 11 bases fit TRBD1. Trimming cost V 5 bases and J 8 bases; bases outside gene matches: 4. This CDR3 comprises 13 residues. CDR3 loop: CASSLGTGGGYTF. The CDR3, as DNA: TGTGCCAGCAGTCTAGGGACAGGGGGAGGCTACACCTTC.

This clone was seen just once. The J gene is TRBJ2-2, the V gene TRBV19, with TRBD1 as a possible D gene (6 bases). V gave up 7 bases and J gave up 4 bases, with 13 bases separating them. From germline, CDR1 is LNHDA and CDR2 SQIVND (reference sequence). The CDR3 has 14 amino acids. CDR3 loop: CASNLQGSTGELFF. In nucleotides, the CDR3 is TGTGCCAGTAACCTACAGGGTAGCACCGGGGAGCTGTTTTTT.

The chain has TRBV7-9 and TRBJ2-7, with D tentatively TRBD1 (6 bases). The CDR3 has 14 residues. Germline-derived CDR1 and CDR2 are SEHNR and FQNEAQ (reference sequence). V lost 6 bases and J lost 4, with 16 bases in between. CDR3 DNA: TGTGCCAGCAGATCGCCGGGACAAACTTACGAGCAGTACTTC. Amino acids: CASRSPGQTYEQYF.

This chain connects TRBV19 to TRBJ2-3, with a possible D match to TRBD2 (6 bases). CDR1 is LNHDA, CDR2 SQIVND, per germline (reference sequence). This CDR3 spans 14 amino acids. Trimming stripped 3 bases from V and 3 bases from J, with 10 bases between. The CDR3 DNA reads as TGTGCCAGTAGTATCCAGGGAGGAACAGATACGCAGTATTTT. As protein: CASSIQGGTDTQYF.

The chain has TRBV3-1 (or the pseudogene TRBV3-2) and TRBJ2-1, with 10 nucleotides matching TRBD2. V gave up 8 bases and J gave up 7 bases; unmatched junction bases: 11. Germline CDR1 reads LGHDT; CDR2 reads YNNKEL (reference sequence). The CDR3 has 15 residues. CDR3 amino acids: CASPQAGGPKNEQFF. CDR3 DNA: TGTGCCAGCCCCCAAGCGGGGGGGCCGAAAAATGAGCAGTTCTTC.

The chain has TRBV10-2 and TRBJ1-3; no firm D call. The CDR3 runs to 15 residues. The germline V and J ends were trimmed by 6 bases and 2 bases, with 14 bases remaining between them. The germline gives CDR1 WSHSY, CDR2 SAAADI. The CDR3 DNA sequence: TGCGCCAGCAGCAGTCTAGGGAGTCCTGGAAACACCATATATTTT. Its translation: CASSSLGSPGNTIYF.

The gene calls are TRBV19 and TRBJ1-5, with D maybe TRBD1 (5 bases). The germline gives CDR1 LNHDA, CDR2 SQIVND (reference sequence). V shed 4 bases and J shed 3 bases, with 7 bases lying between them. CDR3 length: 13 amino acids. The CDR3 loop reads CASSTQVNQPQHF. DNA of the CDR3: TGTGCCAGTAGTACACAGGTCAATCAGCCCCAGCATTTT.

The gene calls are TRBV5-4 and TRBJ2-3, with 16 positions matching TRBD2. Trimming removed 0 bases from V and 3 bases from J; junction bases left unmatched: 7. The CDR3 loop spans 19 amino acids. Germline V gene data show CDR1 as SGHNT and CDR2 as YYREEE (reference sequence). CDR3 amino acids: CASSLDGTSGRVWTDTQYF. CDR3 DNA sequence: TGTGCCAGCAGCTTGGACGGGACTAGCGGGAGGGTTTGGACAGATACGCAGTATTTT. Full variable domain (remainder filled in from reference TRBV5-4 and TRBJ2-3): ETGVTQSPTHLIKTRGQQVTLRCSSQSGHNTVSWYQQALGQGPQFIFQYYREEENGRGNFPPRFSGLQFPNYSSELNVNALELDDSALYLCASSLDGTSGRVWTDTQYFGPGTRLTVL.

CDR3 amino acids: CASSPPGTVSGNTIYF. The CDR3 DNA reads TGTGCCAGCTCACCCCCCGGAACAGTCTCTGGAAACACCATATATTTT. The J gene is TRBJ1-3, the V gene TRBV18; no definite D call. Per germline, CDR1 KGHSH and CDR2 LQKENI. This CDR3 is 16 amino acids long. The V end lost 3 bases, the J end lost 0 bases, and 12 bases lay between the germline ends. Using reference TRBV18 and TRBJ1-3 for the parts outside the CDR3, the full variable domain is NAGVMQNPRHLVRRRGQEARLRCSPMKGHSHVYWYRQLPEEGLKFMVYLQKENIIDESGMPKERFSAEFPKEGPSILRIQQVVRGDSAAYFCASSPPGTVSGNTIYFGEGSWLTVV.

The chain employs TRBV6-4 and TRBJ1-2, with D possibly TRBD1 on 6 matching bases. Trimming pared 6 bases from V and 1 base from J, leaving 12 bases between. The CDR3 is 14 amino acids. Per the germline V gene, CDR1 is MRHNA and CDR2 is SNTAGT. The CDR3 spells CASSREQGNYGYTF. CDR3 DNA sequence: TGTGCCAGCAGCAGAGAACAGGGTAACTATGGCTACACCTTC.

The gene calls are TRBV5-6 and TRBJ1-2; no reliable D call. There are 15 residues in the CDR3. In germline, CDR1 is SGHDT, CDR2 YYEEEE. With 0 bases removed from V and 1 base from J, the gap between germline ends came to 10 bases. CDR3 DNA sequence: TGTGCCAGCAGCTTGGTCGTGGAGGGTAACTATGGCTACACCTTC. Amino acids: CASSLVVEGNYGYTF.

V gene TRBV2 combines with J gene TRBJ2-5; possible D gene TRBD2, 7 bases. Germline-derived CDR1 and CDR2 are SNHLY and FYNNEI. The CDR3 extends over 14 amino acids. V was trimmed by 9 bases and J by 7 bases, leaving 21 bases between them. The CDR3 loop is CASYRAGTLGTQYF. For the CDR3, the DNA is TGTGCCAGTTACCGAGCGGGGACACTAGGGACCCAGTACTTC.

This chain joins TRBV10-3 and TRBJ2-3, with D perhaps matching TRBD2 (6 bases). V lost 6 bases and J lost 2, with 12 bases in between. This CDR3 has 14 residues. Germline assignment: CDR1 ENHRY and CDR2 SYGVKD. In DNA form, the CDR3 reads TGTGCCATCAGGCGGGACTCTGACACAGATACGCAGTATTTT. Translation: CAIRRDSDTDTQYF.

This clone is a singleton in its sample. The chain has TRBV2 and TRBJ1-6; the D is unclear. Trimming pared 6 bases from V and 9 bases from J, leaving 15 bases between. The CDR3 sequence is 14 residues long. CDR1 is SNHLY, CDR2 FYNNEI, per germline. CDR3 sequence (DNA): TGTGCCAGCAGGTCAGTCGTGGTGTCTTCACCCCTCCACTTT. Protein product: CASRSVVVSSPLHF.

The chain combines TRBV25-1 with TRBJ2-7; D is unresolved. V lost 4 bases and J lost 3, with 13 bases in between. The CDR3 contains 14 residues. The germline gives CDR1 MGHDK, CDR2 SYGVNS. The CDR3 nucleotides read TGTGCCAGCAGTGGGCTGACATCCGTCTACGAGCAGTACTTC. This gives the protein CASSGLTSVYEQYF.